This T cell receptor (beta chain) was recorded in a study of blood T cell repertoires in COVID-19. Study context: Sites across the United States, Italy and Spain contributed samples from acute and convalescent COVID-19. Nucleic acid was either cDNA or gDNA, and it came from T cells, B-cell-depleted T cells, or PBMCs.

Germline V gives CDR1 SEHNR, CDR2 FQNEAQ (reference sequence). The CDR3 runs 13 residues. The authors' processing: For nucleated cells, counts were estimated from reference gene primer amplification. Libraries were prepared by immunoSEQ multiplex PCR; TCRdb keeps only in-frame clonotypes and omits some of them. That table supplies the V and J calls and clone size; D and trimming were determined from the DNA. The sample holds about 260,000 clones, around nine tenths seen once. On this clone: Mismatch with germline at one junction end may stem from a read error.

This sequence was found in a man aged 35 to 55 who had recovered from COVID-19. The chain combines TRBV7-9 with TRBJ1-1; D may be TRBD1 (5 bases). Sequenced input: peripheral blood. CDR3 DNA sequence: TGTGCCAGCAGCTCGCAAATCCGGGGGATCCCGGGCTTT. Its translation: CASSSQIRGIPGF.